Reported below is one TCR beta chain. Antigen unknown. This entry comes from a study of vaccination and CD4 T cells after COVID-19. Whole-study findings and limits: For convalescent patients, 304 of the 307 vaccine-specific clones analyzed were classified as spike mono-reactive.

Sequencing of cultured CD4+ T cell DNA used the Oncomine TCR Beta short-read assay. TCRdb called the PCR reads again in MiXCR, with one record for every CDR3 protein. Among 15,000 to 20,000 distinct CDR3 sequences, about 39% were seen once, and the ten largest hold 9.5% to 15%. Germline loops: CDR1 MNHNS, CDR2 SASEGT. CDR3 length: 14 amino acids. Trimming stripped 1 base from V and 6 bases from J, with 13 bases between. Treatment: roughly ten-day PBMC culture with coronavirus spike peptide pools or control peptides (ViraFEST assay). The V call is TRBV6-1, the J call TRBJ2-7, with D hard to call. What was sequenced was CD4+ T cells from blood, cultured in vitro. This clonotype was sampled from a human donor who had recovered from COVID-19. The CDR3, as DNA: TGTGCCAGCAGTGAAGTGTCAGGCACCGCCGAGCAGTACTTC. Amino acids: CASSEVSGTAEQYF.